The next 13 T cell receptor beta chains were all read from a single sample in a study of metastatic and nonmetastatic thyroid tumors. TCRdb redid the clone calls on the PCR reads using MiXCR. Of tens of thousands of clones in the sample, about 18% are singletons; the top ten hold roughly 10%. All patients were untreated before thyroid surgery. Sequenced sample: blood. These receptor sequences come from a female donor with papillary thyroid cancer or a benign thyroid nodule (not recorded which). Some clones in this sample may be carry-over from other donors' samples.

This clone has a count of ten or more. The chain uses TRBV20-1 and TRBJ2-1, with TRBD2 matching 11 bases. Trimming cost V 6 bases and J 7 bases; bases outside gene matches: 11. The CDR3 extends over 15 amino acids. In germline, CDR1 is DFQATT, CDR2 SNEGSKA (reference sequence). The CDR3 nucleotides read TGCAGTGCCACTAGCGGGGGCCTTAGTAGGAATGAGCAGTTCTTC. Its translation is CSATSGGLSRNEQFF.

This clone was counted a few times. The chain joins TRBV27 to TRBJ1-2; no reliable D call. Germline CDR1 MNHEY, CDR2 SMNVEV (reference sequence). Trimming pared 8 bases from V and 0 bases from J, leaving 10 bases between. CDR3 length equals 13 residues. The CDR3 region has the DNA TGTGCCAGCGCCCCCCACCCTAACTATGGCTACACCTTC. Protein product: CASAPHPNYGYTF.

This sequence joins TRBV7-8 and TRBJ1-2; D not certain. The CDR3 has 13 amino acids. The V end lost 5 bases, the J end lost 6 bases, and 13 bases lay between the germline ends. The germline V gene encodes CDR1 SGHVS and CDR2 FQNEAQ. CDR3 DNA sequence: TGTGCCAGCAGCCCCACCCCTGACGATGGCTACACCTTC. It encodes CASSPTPDDGYTF.

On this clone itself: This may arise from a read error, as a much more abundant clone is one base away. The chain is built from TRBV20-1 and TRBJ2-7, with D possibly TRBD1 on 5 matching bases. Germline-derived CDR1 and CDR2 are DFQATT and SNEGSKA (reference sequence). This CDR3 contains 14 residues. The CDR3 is CSARDRRQFYGQYF. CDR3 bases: TGCAGTGCTAGAGATCGGCGACAGTTCTACGGGCAGTACTTC.

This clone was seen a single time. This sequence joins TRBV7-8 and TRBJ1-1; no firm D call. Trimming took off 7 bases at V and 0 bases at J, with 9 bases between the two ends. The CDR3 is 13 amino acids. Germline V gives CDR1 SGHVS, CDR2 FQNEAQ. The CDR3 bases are TGTGCCAGCATCCCCGCTCTGAACACTGAAGCTTTCTTT. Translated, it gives CASIPALNTEAFF.

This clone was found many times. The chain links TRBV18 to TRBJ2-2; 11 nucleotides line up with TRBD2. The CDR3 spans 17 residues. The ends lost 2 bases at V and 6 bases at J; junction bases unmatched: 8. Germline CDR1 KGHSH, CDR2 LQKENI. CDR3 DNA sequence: TGTGCCAGCTCACCATACACTAGCGGGGGAATGGCCGGGGAGCTGTTTTTT. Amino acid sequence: CASSPYTSGGMAGELFF.

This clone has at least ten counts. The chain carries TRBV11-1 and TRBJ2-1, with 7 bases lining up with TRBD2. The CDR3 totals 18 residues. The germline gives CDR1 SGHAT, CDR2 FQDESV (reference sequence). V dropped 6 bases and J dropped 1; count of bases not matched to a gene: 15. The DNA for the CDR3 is TGTGCCAGCAGGGCGCGGCGGGAGTTCTTCTATTCCTACAATGAGCAGTTCTTC. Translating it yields CASRARREFFYSYNEQFF.

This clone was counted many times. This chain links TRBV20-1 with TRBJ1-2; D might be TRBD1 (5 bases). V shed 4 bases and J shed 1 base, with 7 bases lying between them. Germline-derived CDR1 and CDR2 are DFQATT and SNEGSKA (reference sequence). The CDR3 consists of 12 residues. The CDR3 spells CSATTVNYGYTF. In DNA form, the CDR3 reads TGCAGTGCTACGACAGTTAACTATGGCTACACCTTC.

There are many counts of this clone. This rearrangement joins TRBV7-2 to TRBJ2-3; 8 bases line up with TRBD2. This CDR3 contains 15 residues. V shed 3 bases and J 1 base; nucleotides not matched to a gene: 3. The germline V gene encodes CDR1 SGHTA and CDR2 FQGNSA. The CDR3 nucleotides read TGTGCCAGCAGCTTCGGGGGGGGACGCACAGATACGCAGTATTTT. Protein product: CASSFGGGRTDTQYF.

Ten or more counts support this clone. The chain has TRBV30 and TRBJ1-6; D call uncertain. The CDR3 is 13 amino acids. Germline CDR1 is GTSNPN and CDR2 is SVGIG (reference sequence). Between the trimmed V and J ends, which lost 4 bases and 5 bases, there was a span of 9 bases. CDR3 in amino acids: CAWTARDNSPLHF. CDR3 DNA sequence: TGTGCCTGGACTGCCAGAGATAATTCACCCCTCCACTTT.

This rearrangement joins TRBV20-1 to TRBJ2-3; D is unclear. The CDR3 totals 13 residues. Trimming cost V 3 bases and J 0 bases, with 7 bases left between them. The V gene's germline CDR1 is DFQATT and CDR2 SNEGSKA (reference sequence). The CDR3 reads CSASGASTDTQYF. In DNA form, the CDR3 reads TGCAGTGCTAGCGGAGCTAGCACAGATACGCAGTATTTT.

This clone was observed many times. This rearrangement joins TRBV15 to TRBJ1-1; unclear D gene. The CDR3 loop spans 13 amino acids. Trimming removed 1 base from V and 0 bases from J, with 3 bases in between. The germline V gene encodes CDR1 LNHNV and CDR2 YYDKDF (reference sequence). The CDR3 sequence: CATSRGVNTEAFF. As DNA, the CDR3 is TGTGCCACCAGCAGAGGAGTGAACACTGAAGCTTTCTTT.

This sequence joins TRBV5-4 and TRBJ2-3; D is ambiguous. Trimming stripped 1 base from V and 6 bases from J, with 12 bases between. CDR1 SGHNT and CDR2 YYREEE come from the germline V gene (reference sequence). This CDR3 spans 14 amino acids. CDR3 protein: CASSLRLATDTQYF. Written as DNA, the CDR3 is TGTGCCAGCAGCTTGAGGCTCGCGACGGATACGCAGTATTTT.